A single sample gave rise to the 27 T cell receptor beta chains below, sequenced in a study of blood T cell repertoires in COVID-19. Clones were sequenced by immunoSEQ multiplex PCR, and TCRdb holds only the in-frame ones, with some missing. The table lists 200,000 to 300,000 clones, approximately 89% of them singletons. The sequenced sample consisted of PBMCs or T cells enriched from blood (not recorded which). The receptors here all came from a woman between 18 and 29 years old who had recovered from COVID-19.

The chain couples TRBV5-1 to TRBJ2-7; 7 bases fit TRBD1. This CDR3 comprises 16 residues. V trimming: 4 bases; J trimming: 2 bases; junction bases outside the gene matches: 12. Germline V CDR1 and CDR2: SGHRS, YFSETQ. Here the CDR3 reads CASSPLYGTETYEQYF. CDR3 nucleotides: TGCGCCAGCAGCCCGCTTTACGGGACAGAGACCTACGAGCAGTACTTC.

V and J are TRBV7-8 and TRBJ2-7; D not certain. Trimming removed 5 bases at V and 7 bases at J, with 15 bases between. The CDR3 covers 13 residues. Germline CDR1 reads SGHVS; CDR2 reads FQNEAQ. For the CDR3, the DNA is TGTGCCAGCAGCCACCCGGTAGTTTCAGAGCAGTACTTC. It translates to CASSHPVVSEQYF.

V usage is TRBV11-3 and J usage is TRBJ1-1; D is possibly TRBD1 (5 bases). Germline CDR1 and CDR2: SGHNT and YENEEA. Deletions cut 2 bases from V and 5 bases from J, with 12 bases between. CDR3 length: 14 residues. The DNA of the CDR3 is TGTGCCAGCAGCTTACAGAACACAGGAACTGAAGCTTTCTTT. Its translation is CASSLQNTGTEAFF.

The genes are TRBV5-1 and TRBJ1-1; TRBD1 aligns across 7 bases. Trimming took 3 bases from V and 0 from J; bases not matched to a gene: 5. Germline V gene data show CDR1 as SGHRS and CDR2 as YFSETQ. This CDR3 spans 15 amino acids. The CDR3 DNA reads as TGCGCCAGCAGCTCCGAGACAGGGCTGAACACTGAAGCTTTCTTT. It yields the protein CASSSETGLNTEAFF.

The DNA of the CDR3 is TGTGCCAGCAGCTCCGACTCCCGGCAGAGAAATTCACCCCTCCACTTT. This codes for CASSSDSRQRNSPLHF. The V and J genes are TRBV7-2 and TRBJ1-6, with no clear D. Trimming removed 4 bases from V and 7 bases from J, with 17 bases in between. The germline V gene encodes CDR1 SGHTA and CDR2 FQGNSA. The CDR3 consists of 16 residues.

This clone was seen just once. The CDR3, as DNA: TGTGCCAGCAGTTTAGCGGCCGGGAACACTGAAGCTTTCTTT. This gives the protein CASSLAAGNTEAFF. J is TRBJ1-1 and V is TRBV27; D remains ambiguous. Looked up from germline, CDR1 is MNHEY and CDR2 is SMNVEV (reference sequence). V lost 2 bases and J lost 1, with 8 bases in between. CDR3 length equals 14 residues.

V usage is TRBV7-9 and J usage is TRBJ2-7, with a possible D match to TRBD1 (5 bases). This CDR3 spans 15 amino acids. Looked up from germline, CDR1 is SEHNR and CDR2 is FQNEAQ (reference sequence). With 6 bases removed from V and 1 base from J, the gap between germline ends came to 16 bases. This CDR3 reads CASSPYPTESYEQYF. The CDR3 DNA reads TGTGCCAGCAGTCCGTATCCGACAGAATCCTACGAGCAGTACTTC.

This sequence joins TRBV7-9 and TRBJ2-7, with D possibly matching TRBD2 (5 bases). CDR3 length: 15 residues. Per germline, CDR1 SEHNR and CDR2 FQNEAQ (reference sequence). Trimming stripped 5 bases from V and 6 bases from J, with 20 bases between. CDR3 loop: CASSPRARFFSEQYF. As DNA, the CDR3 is TGTGCCAGCAGCCCGCGGGCGAGGTTCTTCTCCGAGCAGTACTTC.

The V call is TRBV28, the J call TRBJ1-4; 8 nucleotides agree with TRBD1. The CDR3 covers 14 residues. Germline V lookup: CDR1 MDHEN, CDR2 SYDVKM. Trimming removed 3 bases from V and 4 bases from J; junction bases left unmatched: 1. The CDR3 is CASSFGQGNEKLFF. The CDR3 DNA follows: TGTGCCAGCAGTTTCGGACAGGGTAATGAAAAACTGTTTTTT.

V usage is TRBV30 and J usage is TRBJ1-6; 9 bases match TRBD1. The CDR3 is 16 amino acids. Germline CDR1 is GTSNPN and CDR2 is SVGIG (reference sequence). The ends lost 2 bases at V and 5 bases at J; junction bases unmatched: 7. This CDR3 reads CAWSPHGTGNNSPLHF. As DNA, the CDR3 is TGTGCCTGGAGTCCACATGGGACAGGGAATAATTCACCCCTCCACTTT.

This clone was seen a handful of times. In nucleotides, the CDR3 is TGTGCCAGCAGCCAGGGGGCGCTGACTGAAGCTTTCTTT. Protein sequence: CASSQGALTEAFF. This chain connects TRBV3-1 (or the pseudogene TRBV3-2) to TRBJ1-1, with TRBD1 as a possible D gene (6 bases). Trimming shortened V by 3 bases and J by 5 bases, and 10 bases separated the two germline ends. Germline lookup yields CDR1 LGHDT and CDR2 YNNKEL (reference sequence). This CDR3 is 13 amino acids long.

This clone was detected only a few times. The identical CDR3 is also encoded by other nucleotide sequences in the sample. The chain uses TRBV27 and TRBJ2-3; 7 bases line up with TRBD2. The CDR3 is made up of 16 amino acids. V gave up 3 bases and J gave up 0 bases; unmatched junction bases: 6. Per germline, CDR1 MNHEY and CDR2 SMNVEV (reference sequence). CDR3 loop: CASSFSGGTSTDTQYF. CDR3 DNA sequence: TGTGCCAGCAGTTTCTCGGGGGGTACTAGCACAGATACGCAGTATTTT.

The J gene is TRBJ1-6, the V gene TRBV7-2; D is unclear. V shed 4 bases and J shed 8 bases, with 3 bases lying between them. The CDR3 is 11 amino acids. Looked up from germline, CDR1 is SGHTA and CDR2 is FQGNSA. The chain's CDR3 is CASSSDSPLHF. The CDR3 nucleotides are TGTGCCAGCAGCTCAGATTCACCCCTCCACTTT. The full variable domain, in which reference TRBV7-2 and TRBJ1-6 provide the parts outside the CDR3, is GAGVSQSPSNKVTEKGKDVELRCDPISGHTALYWYRQSLGQGLEFLIYFQGNSAPDKSGLPSDRFSAERTGGSVSTLTIQRTQQEDSAVYLCASSSDSPLHFGNGTRLTVT.

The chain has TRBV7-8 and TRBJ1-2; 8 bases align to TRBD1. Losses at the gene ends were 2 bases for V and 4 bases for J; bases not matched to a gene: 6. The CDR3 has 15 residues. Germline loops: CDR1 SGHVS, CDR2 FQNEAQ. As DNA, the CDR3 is TGTGCCAGCAGCTTACTCGGACAGGGTCGCTATGGCTACACCTTC. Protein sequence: CASSLLGQGRYGYTF.

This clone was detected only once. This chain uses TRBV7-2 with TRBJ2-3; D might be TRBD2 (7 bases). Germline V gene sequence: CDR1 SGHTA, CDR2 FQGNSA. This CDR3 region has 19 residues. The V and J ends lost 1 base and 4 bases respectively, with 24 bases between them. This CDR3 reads CASSLVGGRERFWPDTQYF. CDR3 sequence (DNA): TGTGCCAGCAGCTTAGTAGGGGGGAGGGAGCGCTTCTGGCCAGATACGCAGTATTTT.

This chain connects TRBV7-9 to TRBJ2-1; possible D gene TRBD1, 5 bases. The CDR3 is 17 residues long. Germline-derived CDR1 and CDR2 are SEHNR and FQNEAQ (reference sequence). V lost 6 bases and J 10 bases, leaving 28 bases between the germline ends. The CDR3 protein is CASSNVFSLRLDREQFF. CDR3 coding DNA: TGTGCCAGCAGTAACGTGTTCAGCCTCCGCCTCGACAGAGAGCAGTTCTTC. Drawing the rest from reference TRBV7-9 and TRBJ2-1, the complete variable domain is DTGVSQNPRHKITKRGQNVTFRCDPISEHNRLYWYRQTLGQGPEFLTYFQNEAQLEKSRLLSDRFSAERPKGSFSTLEIQRTEQGDSAMYLCASSNVFSLRLDREQFFGPGTRLTVL.

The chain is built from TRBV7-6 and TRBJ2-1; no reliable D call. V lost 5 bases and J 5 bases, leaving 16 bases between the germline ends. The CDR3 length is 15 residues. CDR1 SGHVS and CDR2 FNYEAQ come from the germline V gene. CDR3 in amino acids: CASSLSLASHNEQFF. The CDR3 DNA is TGTGCCAGCAGCCTATCACTCGCGTCCCACAATGAGCAGTTCTTC.

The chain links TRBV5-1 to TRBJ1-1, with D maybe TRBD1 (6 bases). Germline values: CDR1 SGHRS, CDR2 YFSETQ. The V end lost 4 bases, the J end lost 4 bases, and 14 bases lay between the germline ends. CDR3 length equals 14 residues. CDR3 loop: CASSHRDISTEAFF. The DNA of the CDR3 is TGCGCCAGCAGCCACCGGGACATAAGCACTGAAGCTTTCTTT.

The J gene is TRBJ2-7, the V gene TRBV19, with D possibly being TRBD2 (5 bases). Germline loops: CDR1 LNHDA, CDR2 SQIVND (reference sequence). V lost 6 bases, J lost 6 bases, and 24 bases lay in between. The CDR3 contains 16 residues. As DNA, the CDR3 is TGTGCCAGTAGCCTCTCGGGGTCTATACGCTTGGGCGAGCAGTACTTC. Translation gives CASSLSGSIRLGEQYF. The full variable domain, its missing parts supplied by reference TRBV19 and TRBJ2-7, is DGGITQSPKYLFRKEGQNVTLSCEQNLNHDAMYWYRQDPGQGLRLIYYSQIVNDFQKGDIAEGYSVSREKKESFPLTVTSAQKNPTAFYLCASSLSGSIRLGEQYFGPGTRLTVT.

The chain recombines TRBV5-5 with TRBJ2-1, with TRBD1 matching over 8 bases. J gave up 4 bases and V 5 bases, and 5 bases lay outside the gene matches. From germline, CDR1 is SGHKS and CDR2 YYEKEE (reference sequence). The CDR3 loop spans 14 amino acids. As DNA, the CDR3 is TGTGCCAGCAGTTCCAGACAGGGGTACAATGAGCAGTTCTTC. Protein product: CASSSRQGYNEQFF.

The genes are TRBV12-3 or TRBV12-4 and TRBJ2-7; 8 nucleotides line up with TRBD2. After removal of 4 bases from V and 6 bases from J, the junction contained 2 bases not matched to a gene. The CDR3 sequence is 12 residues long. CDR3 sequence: CASSYRGGEQYF. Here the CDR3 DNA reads TGTGCCAGCAGTTATCGGGGGGGCGAGCAGTACTTC.

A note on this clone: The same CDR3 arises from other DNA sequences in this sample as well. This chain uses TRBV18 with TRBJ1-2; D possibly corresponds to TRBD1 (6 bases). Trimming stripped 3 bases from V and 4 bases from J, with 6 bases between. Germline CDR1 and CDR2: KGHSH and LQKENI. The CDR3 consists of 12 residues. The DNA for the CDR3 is TGTGCCAGCTCACCGGACAGCTATGGCTACACCTTC. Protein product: CASSPDSYGYTF.

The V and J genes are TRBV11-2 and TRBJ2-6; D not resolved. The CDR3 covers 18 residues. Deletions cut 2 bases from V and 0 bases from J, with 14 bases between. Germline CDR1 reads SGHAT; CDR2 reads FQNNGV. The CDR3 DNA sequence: TGTGCCAGCAGCTTAAATGTGTTCGAGTACTCTGGGGCCAACGTCCTGACTTTC. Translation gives CASSLNVFEYSGANVLTF.

CDR3 sequence reads: CASTLTKNTEAFF. DNA for the CDR3: TGTGCCAGCACTCTAACGAAGAACACTGAAGCTTTCTTT. The chain couples TRBV6-5 to TRBJ1-1; D is uncertain. Trimming pared 7 bases from V and 1 base from J, leaving 10 bases between. The CDR3 totals 13 residues. The V gene's germline CDR1 is MNHEY and CDR2 SVGAGI.

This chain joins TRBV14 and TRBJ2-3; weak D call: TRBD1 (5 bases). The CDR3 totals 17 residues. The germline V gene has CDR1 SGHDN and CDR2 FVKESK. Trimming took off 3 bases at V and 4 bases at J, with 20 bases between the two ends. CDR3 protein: CASSHSEDTPRPDTQYF. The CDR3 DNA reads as TGTGCCAGCAGCCATTCCGAGGACACCCCACGGCCAGATACGCAGTATTTT.

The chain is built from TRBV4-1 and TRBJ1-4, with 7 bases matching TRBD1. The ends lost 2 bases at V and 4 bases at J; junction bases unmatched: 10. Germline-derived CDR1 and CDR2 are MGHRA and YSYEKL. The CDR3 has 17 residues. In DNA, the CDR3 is TGCGCCAGCAGCCAATCGCTGGGGGACAGAGTTAATGAAAAACTGTTTTTT. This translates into CASSQSLGDRVNEKLFF.

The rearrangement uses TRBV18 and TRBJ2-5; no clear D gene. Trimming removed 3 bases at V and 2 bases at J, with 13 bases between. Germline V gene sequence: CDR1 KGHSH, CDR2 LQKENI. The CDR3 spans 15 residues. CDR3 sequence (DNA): TGTGCCAGCTCACCGAGTGGTCTGCAACAAGAGACCCAGTACTTC. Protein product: CASSPSGLQQETQYF.